This record concerns one T cell receptor beta chain sequence. Method: immunoSEQ multiplex PCR; TCRdb's copy keeps in-frame clones and lacks some. This sample has 13,000 or so clones, with around 70% found just once. This record belongs to a study of T cells after somatic rescue of genetic block. The V end was cut by 5 bases, the J end by 11 bases, with 11 bases between. CDR1 and CDR2 from the germline V gene are MNHNS and SASEGT. CDR3 length: 11 amino acids. Material: peripheral blood mononuclear cells (PBMCs). This receptor was identified in a boy between 10 and 17 years old. This chain connects TRBV6-1 to TRBJ2-3; tentatively, D is TRBD2 (6 bases). CDR3 protein: CASSSAGGQYF. Written as DNA, the CDR3 is TGTGCCAGCAGTTCTGCCGGGGGGCAGTATTTT.